This passage covers 22 T cell receptor beta chains from one sample sequenced in a study of vaccination effects on CD4 cells after COVID-19. This table comes from immunoSEQ multiplex PCR, and its TCRdb copy is limited to in-frame clones, with some not included. The data contain approximately 31,000 clones, more than 60% of them singletons. Their antigens remain unidentified. Antigen-specific CD4+ T cells expanded by the ViraFEST assay with viral peptide pools were then sequenced. Scientists isolated CD4+ T cells after an approximately 10-day culture period ended. The person had PCR-confirmed SARS-CoV-2 infection between March and December 2020. The material sequenced was CD4+ T cells from PBMCs cultured with a peptide pool, taken before COVID-19 vaccination. Source of these receptors: a human donor who had a prior SARS-CoV-2 infection.

In its sample, this clone was seen a few times. The J gene is TRBJ2-1, the V gene TRBV4-2, with unresolved D. Germline V gene sequence: CDR1 LGHNA, CDR2 YNFKEQ. The CDR3 sequence is 13 residues long. Trimming took off 1 base at V and 8 bases at J, with 9 bases between the two ends. The chain's CDR3 is CASSQAGSDEQFF. Written as DNA, the CDR3 is TGTGCCAGCAGCCAAGCAGGTTCCGATGAGCAGTTCTTC.

V and J are TRBV19 and TRBJ1-5; tentative D call: TRBD1 (5 bases). CDR3 length: 15 residues. Trimming shortened V by 6 bases and J by 2 bases, and 14 bases separated the two germline ends. Germline values: CDR1 LNHDA, CDR2 SQIVND (reference sequence). CDR3 residues: CASSPMWGGNQPQHF. The CDR3 region has the DNA TGTGCCAGTAGCCCGATGTGGGGGGGCAATCAGCCCCAGCATTTT.

This chain uses TRBV11-1 with TRBJ1-4; tentatively, D is TRBD1 (6 bases). The CDR3 covers 14 residues. Per the germline V gene, CDR1 is SGHAT and CDR2 is FQDESV (reference sequence). With 5 bases removed from V and 10 bases from J, the gap between germline ends came to 17 bases. The CDR3 is CASSLGTSRGKLFF. The CDR3 nucleotides are TGTGCCAGCAGCCTAGGGACATCGAGGGGAAAACTGTTTTTT.

The V and J genes are TRBV5-1 and TRBJ1-4; the match to TRBD1 covers 9 bases. In germline, CDR1 is SGHRS, CDR2 YFSETQ. The junction had 4 bases not matched to a gene; V was cut back by 3 bases and J by 4 bases. This CDR3 comprises 15 residues. The CDR3 loop is CASSWGDRDNEKLFF. In DNA, the CDR3 is TGCGCCAGCAGCTGGGGGGACAGGGATAATGAAAAACTGTTTTTT.

The V call is TRBV9, the J call TRBJ2-5, with a possible D match to TRBD2 (6 bases). Germline V CDR1 and CDR2: SGDLS, YYNGEE. V was clipped by 4 bases and J by 4 bases, with 20 bases between them. The CDR3 is made up of 16 amino acids. CDR3 region: CASSRKWGGAGETQYF. The CDR3 coding sequence is TGTGCCAGCAGCAGGAAGTGGGGCGGGGCAGGAGAGACCCAGTACTTC.

This rearrangement joins TRBV5-1 to TRBJ2-1, with 14 nucleotides matching TRBD2. The V and J ends lost 5 bases and 0 bases, in that order; junction bases with no gene match: 10. Germline loops: CDR1 SGHRS, CDR2 YFSETQ. CDR3 size: 19 residues. CDR3 amino acids: CASSSGLAGVGTSYNEQFF. The CDR3 DNA is TGCGCCAGCAGTTCGGGACTAGCGGGGGTCGGGACCTCCTACAATGAGCAGTTCTTC.

This clone was seen once. The genes are TRBV6-5 and TRBJ2-4; no definite D call. The length of the CDR3 is 13 residues. Trimming cost V 6 bases and J 0 bases, with 6 bases left between them. CDR1 is MNHEY, CDR2 SVGAGI, per germline. CDR3 protein: CASRDPAKNIQYF. CDR3 coding DNA: TGTGCCAGCAGAGACCCAGCCAAAAACATTCAGTACTTC.

The chain carries TRBV6-5 and TRBJ1-1; D may be TRBD1 (6 bases). This CDR3 is 14 amino acids long. Germline V gene data show CDR1 as MNHEY and CDR2 as SVGAGI. Trimming removed 6 bases from V and 3 bases from J, with 14 bases in between. DNA of the CDR3: TGTGCCAGCAGCGACAGGAGCTTTCACACTGAAGCTTTCTTT. Amino acid sequence: CASSDRSFHTEAFF.

CDR3: CASSADRNTEAFF. The CDR3 DNA reads as TGTGCCAGCTCAGCGGACAGGAACACTGAAGCTTTCTTT. This chain uses TRBV18 with TRBJ1-1, with D maybe TRBD1 (6 bases). Trimming shortened V by 5 bases and J by 1 base, and 8 bases separated the two germline ends. The germline CDR1 and CDR2 sequences are KGHSH and LQKENI. The CDR3 has 13 residues.

The genes are TRBV6-2 or TRBV6-3 and TRBJ2-3; 8 bases match TRBD1. The CDR3 totals 17 residues. Germline V CDR1 and CDR2: MNHEY, SVGEGT. After removal of 3 bases from V and 1 base from J, the junction contained 9 bases not matched to a gene. For the CDR3, the DNA is TGTGCCAGCAGTTATAAATCAGGGGGCGACGGCACAGATACGCAGTATTTT. It encodes CASSYKSGGDGTDTQYF.

The V gene is TRBV5-5, the J gene TRBJ1-5, with a weak D call TRBD1 (5 bases). V dropped 4 bases and J dropped 2 bases, with 19 bases sitting between them. Germline V gene sequence: CDR1 SGHKS, CDR2 YYEKEE (reference sequence). This CDR3 contains 17 residues. This chain's CDR3 is CASSPHQGRGRNQPQHF. CDR3 in DNA: TGTGCCAGCAGCCCTCACCAGGGAAGAGGCCGCAATCAGCCCCAGCATTTT.

V and J are TRBV14 and TRBJ2-5; TRBD2 might be the D (5 bases). The CDR3 spans 15 residues. Between the trimmed V and J ends, which lost 1 base and 1 base, there was a span of 10 bases. Per the germline V gene, CDR1 is SGHDN and CDR2 is FVKESK. The CDR3 spells CASSQAFGSQETQYF. The CDR3 region has the DNA TGTGCCAGCAGCCAAGCCTTTGGGAGCCAAGAGACCCAGTACTTC.

This clone has more than one count but fewer than ten. The chain recombines TRBV4-2 with TRBJ2-5; D uncertain. Trimming pared 0 bases from V and 4 bases from J, leaving 9 bases between. In germline, CDR1 is LGHNA, CDR2 YNFKEQ. The CDR3 runs 14 residues. The CDR3 is CASSQESWAETQYF. The CDR3 nucleotides read TGTGCCAGCAGCCAAGAGTCGTGGGCAGAGACCCAGTACTTC.

The chain joins TRBV2 to TRBJ1-4, with D unresolved. Germline values: CDR1 SNHLY, CDR2 FYNNEI. This CDR3 spans 14 amino acids. With 8 bases removed from V and 0 bases from J, the gap between germline ends came to 10 bases. The CDR3 spells CASGESTTNEKLFF. CDR3 nucleotides: TGTGCCAGCGGAGAGTCGACAACTAATGAAAAACTGTTTTTT.

This chain joins TRBV21-1 and TRBJ2-7; TRBD1, the D gene given by the table, was not confirmed from the DNA. TRBV21-1 is annotated as a pseudogene. The CDR3 spans 14 residues. CDR3 in DNA: TGTGCCAGCAGCCCACGGGACAGCGCCTACGAGCAGTACTTC. Residues: CASSPRDSAYEQYF.

This CDR3 is CASSYSWGTGNTIYF. The DNA for the CDR3 is TGTGCCAGCAGTTACTCGTGGGGAACTGGAAACACCATATATTTT. This chain joins TRBV6-5 and TRBJ1-3; unclear D gene. Trimming removed 0 bases at V and 2 bases at J, with 8 bases between. This CDR3 is 15 amino acids long. Germline assignment: CDR1 MNHEY and CDR2 SVGAGI.

This clone was picked up a small number of times. The rearrangement uses TRBV18 and TRBJ2-3; 9 nucleotides match TRBD2. The germline V gene encodes CDR1 KGHSH and CDR2 LQKENI. There are 14 residues in the CDR3. V was pared by 4 bases and J by 4 bases, with 3 bases of the junction left unmatched. The CDR3 nucleotides read TGTGCCAGCTCACATAGCGGGAGTTCAGATACGCAGTATTTT. Translation: CASSHSGSSDTQYF.

In its sample, this clone was seen a few times. The V call is TRBV3-1 (or the pseudogene TRBV3-2), the J call TRBJ1-6, with 10 positions matching TRBD1. The CDR3 extends over 14 amino acids. In germline, CDR1 is LGHDT, CDR2 YNNKEL (reference sequence). With 2 bases clipped from V and 10 bases from J, the junction kept 2 bases outside the gene matches. The CDR3 nucleotides read TGTGCCAGCAGCCAAAGGACAGGGGGGTCACCCCTCCACTTT. It codes for CASSQRTGGSPLHF.

The rearrangement uses TRBV11-2 and TRBJ2-7; D not certain. Trimming left V 0 bases short and J 3 bases short, with 9 bases between. This CDR3 comprises 14 residues. CDR1 is SGHAT, CDR2 FQNNGV, per germline. CDR3 amino acids: CASSLELQSYEQYF. The CDR3 DNA is TGTGCCAGCAGCTTAGAGCTTCAAAGCTACGAGCAGTACTTC.

V is TRBV3-1 (or the pseudogene TRBV3-2) and J is TRBJ1-6; D gene unclear. Germline values: CDR1 LGHDT, CDR2 YNNKEL (reference sequence). The CDR3 sequence is 15 residues long. V was clipped by 6 bases and J by 2 bases, with 11 bases between them. CDR3 amino acids: CASRFGAPYNSPLHF. In DNA form, the CDR3 reads TGTGCCAGCAGATTCGGTGCTCCCTATAATTCACCCCTCCACTTT.

J is TRBJ2-3 and V is TRBV6-1; 13 bases fit TRBD2. The CDR3 contains 16 residues. The germline V gene has CDR1 MNHNS and CDR2 SASEGT. J gave up 5 bases and V 3 bases, and 5 bases lay outside the gene matches. The chain's CDR3 is CASSDRGLAGKDTQYF. The DNA of the CDR3 is TGTGCCAGCAGTGACCGGGGACTAGCGGGGAAAGATACGCAGTATTTT.

This sequence joins TRBV7-2 and TRBJ2-5; 8 bases are shared with TRBD2. Germline values: CDR1 SGHTA, CDR2 FQGNSA. The junction had 12 bases not matched to a gene; V was cut back by 5 bases and J by 7 bases. The CDR3 totals 15 residues. CDR3 sequence: CASSPEAGAEGTQYF. In DNA, the CDR3 is TGTGCCAGCAGCCCAGAAGCGGGAGCGGAAGGGACCCAGTACTTC.